The text below deals with one T cell receptor (beta chain). This sample was taken from a study of blood T cell repertoires in COVID-19. TCRdb keeps only in-frame clones here, not all; method: immunoSEQ multiplex PCR. The data show 300,000 to 400,000 clones, around 86% seen once. Germline V gives CDR1 SGDLS, CDR2 YYNGEE. The CDR3 runs to 16 residues. Between the trimmed V and J ends, which lost 0 bases and 2 bases, there was a span of 13 bases. This TCR came from a woman aged 45-59 years with COVID-19, enrolled during active disease. The chain combines TRBV9 with TRBJ2-3; TRBD1 might be the D (6 bases). The specimen sequenced was peripheral blood. In DNA, the CDR3 is TGTGCCAGCAGCGTAGGGGGGCAACGCCTCACAGATACGCAGTATTTT. Protein product: CASSVGGQRLTDTQYF. The whole variable domain, remainder taken from reference TRBV9 and TRBJ2-3, is DSGVTQTPKHLITATGQRVTLRCSPRSGDLSVYWYQQSLDQGLQFLIQYYNGEERAKGNILERFSAQQFPDLHSELNLSSLELGDSALYFCASSVGGQRLTDTQYFGPGTRLTVL.